These 10 T cell receptor beta chains share one sample of origin, sequenced in a study of shared clonotypes between healthy human individuals. The assay was immunoSEQ multiplex PCR, and TCRdb's table has in-frame clones only and misses some. The data contain about 1 million clones, more than 60% of them seen just once; the ten biggest clones take up about 1.5%. Sequencing was carried out using memory CD4+ T cells sorted from blood. Subset given: CD45RA-negative fraction. The source of these receptors is a man aged 18-30 years in good health.

V usage is TRBV20-1 and J usage is TRBJ2-1, with D possibly matching TRBD2 (5 bases). CDR1 is DFQATT, CDR2 SNEGSKA, per germline (reference sequence). The CDR3 extends over 11 amino acids. The CDR3 DNA reads as TGCAGCGGAAGCGGACACAATGAGCAGTTCTTC. Protein sequence: CSGSGHNEQFF.

This clone has just one count. V is TRBV4-3 and J is TRBJ1-1; no clear D gene. This CDR3 has 14 residues. Germline CDR1 and CDR2: LGHNA and YSLEER. V was clipped by 0 bases and J by 1 base, with 6 bases between them. The CDR3 bases are TGCGCCAGCAGCCAAGAAGAGAGGAACACTGAAGCTTTCTTT. Residues: CASSQEERNTEAFF.

The chain couples TRBV29-1 to TRBJ1-4; perhaps TRBD1 as D (5 bases). Germline V gene data show CDR1 as SQVTM and CDR2 as ANQGSEA. The CDR3 has 14 amino acids. Trimming cost V 4 bases and J 2 bases, with 11 bases left between them. CDR3 coding DNA: TGCAGCGTTGGAGGGGCAGGGACTAATGAAAAACTGTTTTTT. It codes for CSVGGAGTNEKLFF.

J is TRBJ2-7 and V is TRBV19, with 9 bases identical to TRBD1. The CDR3 runs 15 residues. The germline V gene encodes CDR1 LNHDA and CDR2 SQIVND (reference sequence). J lost 2 bases, V lost 1 base, and 3 bases had no gene match. The CDR3 protein is CASSIGGTGTYEQYF. The CDR3 DNA sequence: TGTGCCAGTAGTATAGGGGGGACAGGGACCTACGAGCAGTACTTC.

The chain carries TRBV4-1 and TRBJ1-5, with unresolved D. The CDR3 is made up of 15 amino acids. V was shortened by 1 base and J by 0 bases, with 7 bases between the two germline ends. Germline V gene data show CDR1 as MGHRA and CDR2 as YSYEKL. In DNA form, the CDR3 reads TGCGCCAGCAGCCAAGGGTTGGATAGCAATCAGCCCCAGCATTTT. It translates to CASSQGLDSNQPQHF.

The V call is TRBV5-6, the J call TRBJ2-7; TRBD2 is a possible D gene (5 bases). Germline CDR1 and CDR2: SGHDT and YYEEEE. This CDR3 has 11 residues. V was pared by 0 bases and J by 8 bases, with 6 bases between. This CDR3 is CASSLGEKQYF. For the CDR3, the DNA is TGTGCCAGCAGCTTGGGGGAGAAGCAGTACTTC.

This clone was picked up one time. The chain has TRBV2 and TRBJ2-1; D perhaps matches TRBD2 (7 bases). This CDR3 comprises 14 residues. Trimming removed 7 bases from V and 5 bases from J, with 15 bases in between. The germline CDR1 and CDR2 sequences are SNHLY and FYNNEI. CDR3 in amino acids: CASTFRGADNEQFF. The DNA of the CDR3 is TGTGCCAGCACCTTCCGGGGGGCGGACAATGAGCAGTTCTTC.

V is TRBV7-2 and J is TRBJ2-2, with TRBD1 matching over 9 bases. This CDR3 spans 16 amino acids. The V gene's germline CDR1 is SGHTA and CDR2 FQGNSA. Losses at the gene ends were 5 bases for V and 5 bases for J; bases not matched to a gene: 9. Here the CDR3 reads CASSQTLGQGTGELFF. The CDR3 DNA sequence: TGTGCCAGCAGCCAAACTTTGGGACAGGGTACCGGGGAGCTGTTTTTT.

The chain joins TRBV5-1 to TRBJ2-2; the D call may be TRBD1 or TRBD2 (5 bases each). The CDR3 loop spans 15 amino acids. Trimming shortened V by 0 bases and J by 3 bases, and 9 bases separated the two germline ends. Germline CDR1 reads SGHRS; CDR2 reads YFSETQ. The CDR3 bases are TGCGCCAGCAGCTTGGGGGACCGATACACCGGGGAGCTGTTTTTT. This translates into CASSLGDRYTGELFF.

This clone was detected a few times. The V gene is TRBV5-6, the J gene TRBJ2-2, with a possible D match to TRBD1 (6 bases). Germline V gene data show CDR1 as SGHDT and CDR2 as YYEEEE. Between the trimmed V and J ends, which lost 1 base and 2 bases, there was a span of 9 bases. This CDR3 is built from 15 residues. CDR3 nucleotide sequence: TGTGCCAGCAGCTTGCCAGGGGTAAACACCGGGGAGCTGTTTTTT. Amino acid sequence: CASSLPGVNTGELFF.